This record covers a single T cell receptor beta chain. The sample belongs to a study of blood T cell repertoires in COVID-19. Across the study: COVID-19 samples collected from the United States, Italy and Spain covered acute and convalescent phases.

Germline V lookup: CDR1 MNHEY, CDR2 SVGAGI. This CDR3 has 12 amino acids. Trimming shortened V by 0 bases and J by 11 bases, and 10 bases separated the two germline ends. Study processing details: Nucleated cell number was recorded as an estimate derived from reference gene primer amplification. TCRdb's copy holds only in-frame clones and misses some; the assay was immunoSEQ multiplex PCR. The V and J calls and clone size are taken from that table; D and trimming were inferred from the DNA. The sample shows 55,000 or so clones, roughly 85% of them seen only once. The sequenced material came from peripheral blood. The V call is TRBV6-5, the J call TRBJ1-1, with unresolved D. The origin of this receptor is a human donor in a cohort sampled during active COVID-19. In DNA, the CDR3 is TGTGCCAGCAGTTACTCGGGAGAACGTGCTTTCTTT. This encodes CASSYSGERAFF.